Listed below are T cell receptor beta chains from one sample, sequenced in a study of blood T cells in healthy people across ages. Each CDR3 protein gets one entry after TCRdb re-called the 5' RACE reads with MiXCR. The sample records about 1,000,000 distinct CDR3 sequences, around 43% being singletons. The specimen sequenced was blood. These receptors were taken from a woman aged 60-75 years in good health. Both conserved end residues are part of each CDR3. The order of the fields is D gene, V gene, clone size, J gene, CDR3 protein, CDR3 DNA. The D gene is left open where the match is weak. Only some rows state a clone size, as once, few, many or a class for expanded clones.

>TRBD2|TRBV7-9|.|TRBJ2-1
CASSLRIIAGRDEQFF
TGTGCCAGCAGCTTAAGGATAATAGCGGGAAGGGATGAGCAGTTCTTC
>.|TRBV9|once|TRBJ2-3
CANSVDSPGGRSNTQYF
TGTGCCAACAGCGTAGATTCCCCCGGGGGACGCTCAAATACGCAGTATTTT
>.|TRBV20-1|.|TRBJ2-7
CSARDHLGGNYEQYF
TGCAGTGCTAGAGATCATCTTGGCGGGAACTACGAGCAGTACTTC
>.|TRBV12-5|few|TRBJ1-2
CASGLGTLANYGYTF
TGTGCTAGTGGTTTAGGGACGTTAGCTAACTATGGCTACACCTTC
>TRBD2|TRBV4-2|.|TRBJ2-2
CASSQMGLAGIGELFF
TGTGCCAGCAGCCAGATGGGACTAGCGGGAATCGGGGAGCTGTTTTTT
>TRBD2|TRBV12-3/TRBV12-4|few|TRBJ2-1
CASSFGWRESLGNEQFF
TGTGCCAGCAGTTTCGGCTGGCGGGAGAGTCTGGGCAATGAGCAGTTCTTC
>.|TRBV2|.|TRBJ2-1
CASSEDPVGSYNEQFF
TGTGCCAGCAGTGAGGACCCAGTCGGCTCCTACAATGAGCAGTTCTTC
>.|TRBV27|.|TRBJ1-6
CASSSMITGAKSTLHF
TGTGCCAGCAGTTCTATGATTACAGGCGCCAAAAGCACCCTCCACTTT
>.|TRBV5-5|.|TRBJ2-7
CASSLVASPFYEQYF
TGTGCCAGCAGCTTGGTTGCGAGCCCCTTCTACGAGCAGTACTTC
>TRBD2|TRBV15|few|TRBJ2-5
CATSRDGTSWQETQYF
TGTGCCACCAGCAGAGACGGGACTAGCTGGCAAGAGACCCAGTACTTC
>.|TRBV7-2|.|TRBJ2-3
CASKRQESTDTQYF
TGTGCCAGCAAAAGACAGGAGAGCACAGATACGCAGTATTTT
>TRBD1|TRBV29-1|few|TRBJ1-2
CSVEGQPSYGYTF
TGCAGCGTGGAGGGACAGCCCTCCTATGGCTACACCTTC
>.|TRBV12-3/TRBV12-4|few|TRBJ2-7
CATKQGLGSYEQYF
TGTGCCACAAAACAGGGATTGGGCTCCTACGAGCAGTACTTC
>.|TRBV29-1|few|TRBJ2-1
CSVWRNEQFF
TGCAGCGTATGGCGGAATGAGCAGTTCTTC
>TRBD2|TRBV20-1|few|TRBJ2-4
CSARDLAGGPSAKNIQYF
TGCAGTGCTAGAGATCTAGCGGGAGGGCCCTCGGCCAAAAACATTCAGTACTTC
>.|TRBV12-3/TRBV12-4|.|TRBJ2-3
CASSPTGVGADTQYF
TGTGCCAGCAGCCCGACCGGAGTGGGCGCAGATACGCAATATTTT
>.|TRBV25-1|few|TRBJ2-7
CASSEYGNSYEQYF
TGTGCCAGCAGTGAATATGGAAACTCCTACGAGCAGTACTTC
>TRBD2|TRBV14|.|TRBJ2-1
CASSLLAGGHQETQFF
TGTGCCAGCAGCCTCCTAGCGGGAGGTCACCAAGAGACCCAGTTCTTC
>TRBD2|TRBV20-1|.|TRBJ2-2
CSARDLAGWGTGELFF
TGCAGTGCTAGAGACTTAGCGGGTTGGGGCACCGGGGAGCTGTTTTTT
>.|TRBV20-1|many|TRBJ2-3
CSAMGTFSDTQYF
TGCAGTGCTATGGGGACCTTCAGCGATACGCAGTATTTT
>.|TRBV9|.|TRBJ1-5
CASSVEGNSNQPQHF
TGTGCCAGCAGCGTAGAAGGGAATAGCAATCAGCCCCAGCATTTT
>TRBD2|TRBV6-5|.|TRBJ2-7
CASSRAGGHNKQYF
TGTGCCAGCAGCCGGGCGGGAGGCCACAATAAGCAGTACTTC
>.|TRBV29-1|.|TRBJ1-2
CSVERRIANYGYTF
TGCAGCGTTGAGCGACGGATCGCTAACTATGGCTACACCTTC
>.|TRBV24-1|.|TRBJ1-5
CATSGAGANQPQHF
TGTGCCACCAGTGGGGCAGGCGCAAATCAGCCCCAGCATTTT
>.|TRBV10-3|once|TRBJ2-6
CATWDPEAGEVSGANVLTF
TGTGCCACATGGGACCCCGAGGCAGGGGAGGTATCTGGGGCCAACGTCCTGACTTTC
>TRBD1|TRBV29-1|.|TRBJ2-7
CSVGQGGTYEQYF
TGCAGCGTCGGACAGGGGGGCACCTACGAGCAGTACTTC
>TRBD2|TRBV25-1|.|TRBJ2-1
CASSEKAGGYNEQFF
TGTGCCAGCAGTGAAAAAGCGGGGGGCTACAATGAGCAGTTCTTC
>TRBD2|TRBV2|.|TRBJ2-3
CASSVPSGNTDTQYF
TGTGCCAGCAGTGTACCTAGCGGGAACACAGATACGCAGTATTTT
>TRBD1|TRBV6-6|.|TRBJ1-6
CASRPGQGLDSPLHF
TGTGCCAGCAGACCAGGACAGGGTCTTGATTCACCCCTCCACTTT
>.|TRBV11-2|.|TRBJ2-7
CASSEGTPDYEQYF
TGTGCCAGCAGCGAGGGGACCCCCGACTACGAGCAGTACTTC
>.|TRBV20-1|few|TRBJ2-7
CSAPPLGVGYEQYF
TGTAGTGCCCCCCCCCTGGGAGTTGGGTACGAGCAGTACTTC
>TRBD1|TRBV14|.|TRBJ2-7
CASSHWLDRAGEQYF
TGTGCCAGCAGCCATTGGCTGGACAGGGCTGGCGAGCAGTACTTC
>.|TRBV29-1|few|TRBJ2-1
CSGGNNEQFF
TGCAGTGGGGGTAACAATGAGCAGTTCTTC
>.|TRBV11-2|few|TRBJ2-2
CASRFDETRTGELFF
TGTGCCAGCAGATTCGACGAAACGAGAACCGGGGAGCTGTTTTTT
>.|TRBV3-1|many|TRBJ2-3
CASSHSGSTDTQYF
TGTGCCAGCAGCCACAGCGGGAGCACAGATACGCAGTATTTT
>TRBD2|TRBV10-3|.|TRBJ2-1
CAISESGAGPPYNEQFF
TGTGCCATCAGTGAGTCTGGAGCGGGACCCCCCTACAATGAGCAGTTCTTC
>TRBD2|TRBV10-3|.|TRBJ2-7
CAISDGGSGSHEQYF
TGTGCCATCAGTGACGGGGGCAGCGGGAGCCACGAGCAGTACTTC
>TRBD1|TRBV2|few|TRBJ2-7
CASRGTGGRYEQYF
TGTGCCAGCAGGGGGACAGGGGGGCGATACGAGCAGTACTTC
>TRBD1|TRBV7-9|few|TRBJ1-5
CASGTGPQPQHF
TGTGCCAGCGGGACAGGTCCTCAGCCCCAGCATTTT
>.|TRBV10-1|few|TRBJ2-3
CASSVPWASTDTQYF
TGCGCCAGCAGTGTTCCCTGGGCCAGCACAGATACGCAGTATTTT
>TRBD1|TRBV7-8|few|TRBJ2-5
CASEDRAGQETQYF
TGTGCCAGCGAAGACAGGGCCGGCCAAGAGACCCAGTACTTC
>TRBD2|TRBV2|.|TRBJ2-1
CASSFRLAGGPGSEFF
TGTGCCAGCAGTTTCAGACTAGCGGGAGGGCCGGGATCGGAGTTCTTC
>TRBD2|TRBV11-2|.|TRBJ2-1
CASTPQGLAGENEQFF
TGTGCCAGCACCCCACAAGGGCTAGCGGGAGAGAATGAGCAGTTCTTC
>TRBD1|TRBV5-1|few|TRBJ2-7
CASGTAPYEQYF
TGCGCCAGCGGGACAGCGCCCTACGAGCAGTACTTC
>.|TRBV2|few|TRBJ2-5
CASSASRGGLETQYF
TGTGCCAGCAGTGCTAGCAGGGGGGGATTGGAGACCCAGTACTTC
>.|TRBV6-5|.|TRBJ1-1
CASKDGHTEAFF
TGTGCCAGCAAGGACGGCCACACTGAAGCTTTCTTT
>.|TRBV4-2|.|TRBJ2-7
CASSQVDAEQYF
TGTGCCAGCAGCCAAGTTGATGCCGAGCAGTACTTC
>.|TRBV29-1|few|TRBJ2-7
CSGSTSHEQYF
TGCAGCGGCTCCACATCGCACGAGCAGTACTTC
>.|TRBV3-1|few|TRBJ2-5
CASSQGTLQETQYF
TGTGCCAGCAGCCAAGGGACACTACAAGAGACCCAGTACTTC
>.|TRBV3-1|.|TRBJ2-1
CASSQSLNSYNEQFF
TGTGCCAGCAGCCAGTCCCTGAACTCCTACAATGAGCAGTTCTTC
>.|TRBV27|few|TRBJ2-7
CASGNSGPLEQYF
TGTGCCAGCGGGAACAGTGGCCCCTTGGAGCAGTACTTC
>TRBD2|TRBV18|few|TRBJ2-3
CASSPIASGSTDTQYF
TGTGCCAGCTCACCAATCGCTAGCGGGTCAACAGATACGCAGTATTTT
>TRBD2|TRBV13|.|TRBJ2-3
CASSLGLLAGGQRDTQYF
TGTGCCAGCAGCTTAGGCCTCCTAGCGGGAGGGCAGAGGGATACGCAGTATTTT
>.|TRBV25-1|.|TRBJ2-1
CASSGRVGGTEQFF
TGTGCCAGCAGTGGGAGGGTAGGAGGGACTGAGCAGTTCTTC
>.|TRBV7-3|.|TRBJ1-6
CASSLKGVRSSYNSPLHF
TGTGCCAGCAGCTTAAAGGGGGTCAGGAGCTCCTATAATTCACCCCTCCACTTT